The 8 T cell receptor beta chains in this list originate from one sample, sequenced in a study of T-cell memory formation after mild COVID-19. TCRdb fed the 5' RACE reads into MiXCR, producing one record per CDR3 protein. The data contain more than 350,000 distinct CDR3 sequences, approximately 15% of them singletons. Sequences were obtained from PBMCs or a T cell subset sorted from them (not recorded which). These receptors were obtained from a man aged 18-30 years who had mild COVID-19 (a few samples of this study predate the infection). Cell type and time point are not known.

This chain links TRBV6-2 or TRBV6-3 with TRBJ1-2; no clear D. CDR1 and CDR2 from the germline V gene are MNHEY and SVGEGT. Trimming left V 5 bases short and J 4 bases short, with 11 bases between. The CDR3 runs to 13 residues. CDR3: CASSARQSYGYTF. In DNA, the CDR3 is TGTGCCAGCAGTGCCCGGCAATCCTATGGCTACACCTTC.

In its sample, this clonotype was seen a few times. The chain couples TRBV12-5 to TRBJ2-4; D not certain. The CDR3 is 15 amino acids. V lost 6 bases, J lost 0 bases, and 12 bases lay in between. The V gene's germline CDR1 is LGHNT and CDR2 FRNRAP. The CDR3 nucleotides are TGTGCTAGTGGGACCGCGGATCTAGCCAAAAACATTCAGTACTTC. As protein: CASGTADLAKNIQYF.

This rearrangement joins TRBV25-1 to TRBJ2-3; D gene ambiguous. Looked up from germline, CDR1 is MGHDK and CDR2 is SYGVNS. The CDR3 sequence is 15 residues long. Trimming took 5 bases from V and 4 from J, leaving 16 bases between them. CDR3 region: CASSPPARQSDTQYF. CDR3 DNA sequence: TGTGCCAGCAGTCCCCCAGCTCGGCAATCAGATACGCAGTATTTT.

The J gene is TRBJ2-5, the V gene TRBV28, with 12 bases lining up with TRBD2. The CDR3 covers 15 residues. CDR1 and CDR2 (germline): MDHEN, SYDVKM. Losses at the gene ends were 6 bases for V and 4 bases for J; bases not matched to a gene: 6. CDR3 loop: CASSSTGLAGETQYF. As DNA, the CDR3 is TGTGCCAGCAGCTCCACGGGACTAGCGGGAGAGACCCAGTACTTC.

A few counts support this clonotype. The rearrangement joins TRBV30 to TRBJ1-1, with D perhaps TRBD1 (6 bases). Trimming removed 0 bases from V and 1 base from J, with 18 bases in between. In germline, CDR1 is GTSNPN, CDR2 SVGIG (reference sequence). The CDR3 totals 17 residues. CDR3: CAWSVRWGGVANTEAFF. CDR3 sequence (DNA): TGTGCCTGGAGTGTACGCTGGGGGGGCGTCGCGAACACTGAAGCTTTCTTT.

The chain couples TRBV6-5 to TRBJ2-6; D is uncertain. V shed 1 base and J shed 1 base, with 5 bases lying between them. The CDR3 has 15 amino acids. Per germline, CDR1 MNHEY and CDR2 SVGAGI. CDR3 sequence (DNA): TGTGCCAGCAGTTACTGGCAGTCTGGGGCCAACGTCCTGACTTTC. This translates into CASSYWQSGANVLTF.

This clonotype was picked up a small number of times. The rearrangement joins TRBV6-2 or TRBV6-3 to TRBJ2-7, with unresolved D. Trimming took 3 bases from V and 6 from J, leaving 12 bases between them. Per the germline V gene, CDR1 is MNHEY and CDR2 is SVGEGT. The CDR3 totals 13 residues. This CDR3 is CASSYLGTREQYF. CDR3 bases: TGTGCCAGCAGTTATCTGGGTACCCGCGAGCAGTACTTC.

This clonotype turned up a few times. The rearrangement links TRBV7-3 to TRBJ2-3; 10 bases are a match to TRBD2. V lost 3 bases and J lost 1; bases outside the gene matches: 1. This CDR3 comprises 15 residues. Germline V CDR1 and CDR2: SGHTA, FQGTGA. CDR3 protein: CASSFTSGGTDTQYF. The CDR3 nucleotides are TGTGCCAGCAGCTTTACTAGCGGGGGCACAGATACGCAGTATTTT.